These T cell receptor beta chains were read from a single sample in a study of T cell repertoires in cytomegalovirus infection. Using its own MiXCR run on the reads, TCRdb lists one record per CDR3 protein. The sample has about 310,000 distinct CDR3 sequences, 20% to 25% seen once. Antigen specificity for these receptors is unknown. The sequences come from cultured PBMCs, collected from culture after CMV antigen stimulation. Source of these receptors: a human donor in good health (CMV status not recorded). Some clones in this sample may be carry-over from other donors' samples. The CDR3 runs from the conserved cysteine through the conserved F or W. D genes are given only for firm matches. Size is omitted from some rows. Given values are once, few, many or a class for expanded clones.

cdr3_nt: TGTGCCAGCAGCTCGTCTTATATGTACGAGCAGTACTTC; cdr3_aa: CASSSSYMYEQYF; d_call: NA; clone_size: many; v_call: TRBV7-2; j_call: TRBJ2-7
cdr3_nt: TGTGCCACCTCCGACGGGGGTGGCGGCTACACCTTC; cdr3_aa: CATSDGGGGYTF; d_call: NA; clone_size: NA; v_call: TRBV6-1; j_call: TRBJ1-2
cdr3_nt: TGTGCCAGCAGTTCCCGACTAGGGGGCGGGACAGATACGCAGTATTTT; cdr3_aa: CASSSRLGGGTDTQYF; d_call: NA; clone_size: NA; v_call: TRBV12-3/TRBV12-4; j_call: TRBJ2-3
cdr3_nt: TGTGCCAGCAGCCGGGACAGCCTACGAGGCGATGAGCAGTTCTTC; cdr3_aa: CASSRDSLRGDEQFF; d_call: TRBD1; clone_size: few; v_call: TRBV12-3/TRBV12-4; j_call: TRBJ2-1
cdr3_nt: TGTGCCAGCAGTTTACCCGACAGGGGGCGAGTGGGGGAGCTGTTTTTT; cdr3_aa: CASSLPDRGRVGELFF; d_call: TRBD1; clone_size: many; v_call: TRBV28; j_call: TRBJ2-2
cdr3_nt: TGTGCCAGCAGCCAAGACAGGGTGGACGAGCAGTACTTC; cdr3_aa: CASSQDRVDEQYF; d_call: TRBD1; clone_size: few; v_call: TRBV6-1; j_call: TRBJ2-7
cdr3_nt: TGTGCCAGTAGTATAGACGGGATTCTCTACAATGAGCAGTTCTTC; cdr3_aa: CASSIDGILYNEQFF; d_call: NA; clone_size: NA; v_call: TRBV19; j_call: TRBJ2-1
cdr3_nt: TGTGCCAGCAGTATCGAAAGGGAGACCCAGTACTTC; cdr3_aa: CASSIERETQYF; d_call: NA; clone_size: few; v_call: TRBV2; j_call: TRBJ2-5
cdr3_nt: TGTGCCAGCAGTATGTGGGGAGAAGAGACCCAGTACTTC; cdr3_aa: CASSMWGEETQYF; d_call: NA; clone_size: once; v_call: TRBV12-3/TRBV12-4; j_call: TRBJ2-5
cdr3_nt: TGCGCCAGCGGACAGGGGGCGCAGAACACTGAAGCTTTCTTT; cdr3_aa: CASGQGAQNTEAFF; d_call: TRBD1; clone_size: many; v_call: TRBV10-2; j_call: TRBJ1-1
cdr3_nt: TGTGCCAGCACTGAAGGTCTGACCAATGAGCAGTTCTTC; cdr3_aa: CASTEGLTNEQFF; d_call: NA; clone_size: few; v_call: TRBV7-8; j_call: TRBJ2-1
cdr3_nt: TGTGCCAGCAGTTTCCGACTAGCTACAGATACGCAGTATTTT; cdr3_aa: CASSFRLATDTQYF; d_call: TRBD2; clone_size: many; v_call: TRBV27; j_call: TRBJ2-3
cdr3_nt: TGTGCCAGCAGCACCTATCTCGGGAGAATGAATGAGCAGTTCTTC; cdr3_aa: CASSTYLGRMNEQFF; d_call: NA; clone_size: few; v_call: TRBV11-2; j_call: TRBJ2-1
cdr3_nt: TGTGCCAGTAGGACTAGCGGGACCCTAGGGGAGACCCAGTACTTC; cdr3_aa: CASRTSGTLGETQYF; d_call: TRBD2; clone_size: NA; v_call: TRBV19; j_call: TRBJ2-5
cdr3_nt: TGTGCCAGCAGCGGATCTAGCGGGAGTTACAATGAGCAGTTCTTC; cdr3_aa: CASSGSSGSYNEQFF; d_call: TRBD2; clone_size: many; v_call: TRBV7-2; j_call: TRBJ2-1
cdr3_nt: TGTGCCAGCAGTCCTACTAGCGGGGAGAGCACAGATACGCAGTATTTT; cdr3_aa: CASSPTSGESTDTQYF; d_call: TRBD2; clone_size: few; v_call: TRBV28; j_call: TRBJ2-3
cdr3_nt: TGTGCCAGCAGTTTCTTCGTTTTCGCGGGACAGGGGAATCAGCCCCAGCATTTT; cdr3_aa: CASSFFVFAGQGNQPQHF; d_call: TRBD1; clone_size: few; v_call: TRBV28; j_call: TRBJ1-5
cdr3_nt: TGTGCCAGCAGTGGGACAGGGTACAATCAGCCCCAGCATTTT; cdr3_aa: CASSGTGYNQPQHF; d_call: TRBD1; clone_size: once; v_call: TRBV6-1; j_call: TRBJ1-5
cdr3_nt: TGCAGCGTTTCGGGACTTGACCTTGAAGCTTTCTTT; cdr3_aa: CSVSGLDLEAFF; d_call: NA; clone_size: NA; v_call: TRBV29-1; j_call: TRBJ1-1
cdr3_nt: TGCGCCAGCAGCGAATTAAGTAATTCACCCCTCCACTTT; cdr3_aa: CASSELSNSPLHF; d_call: NA; clone_size: few; v_call: TRBV5-1; j_call: TRBJ1-6
cdr3_nt: TGTGCCACCTTCGAGGGGGCAAACTATGGCCACACCTTC; cdr3_aa: CATFEGANYGHTF; d_call: TRBD1; clone_size: once; v_call: TRBV6-8; j_call: TRBJ1-2
cdr3_nt: TGTGCCAGCACCCTACAGGGGCACACTGAAGCTTTCTTT; cdr3_aa: CASTLQGHTEAFF; d_call: TRBD1; clone_size: many; v_call: TRBV12-3/TRBV12-4; j_call: TRBJ1-1
cdr3_nt: TGTGCCAGCAGACGGGGCGGGGTTGGTACTGAAGCTTTCTTT; cdr3_aa: CASRRGGVGTEAFF; d_call: NA; clone_size: NA; v_call: TRBV7-2; j_call: TRBJ1-1
cdr3_nt: TGCAGTGCCCTTTATATGTCCCACACCTACGAGCAGTACTTC; cdr3_aa: CSALYMSHTYEQYF; d_call: NA; clone_size: NA; v_call: TRBV20-1; j_call: TRBJ2-7
cdr3_nt: TGTGCCAGCGCTCCGACCACGTTGGTCCACGAGCAGTACTTC; cdr3_aa: CASAPTTLVHEQYF; d_call: NA; clone_size: few; v_call: TRBV7-8; j_call: TRBJ2-7
cdr3_nt: TGTGCCAGCACGTGGGACAGGGGGAACGGCGAGCAGTACTTC; cdr3_aa: CASTWDRGNGEQYF; d_call: TRBD1; clone_size: many; v_call: TRBV7-2; j_call: TRBJ2-7
cdr3_nt: TGTGCCAGCAGAAAGACAGGGGGGATCACCGGGGAGCTGTTTTTT; cdr3_aa: CASRKTGGITGELFF; d_call: TRBD1; clone_size: NA; v_call: TRBV7-6; j_call: TRBJ2-2
cdr3_nt: TGTGCCAGCAGTCCGACAGGGGCCCTACCTTACACAGATACGCAGTATTTT; cdr3_aa: CASSPTGALPYTDTQYF; d_call: TRBD1; clone_size: few; v_call: TRBV6-4; j_call: TRBJ2-3
cdr3_nt: TGCGCCAGCAGCCTTAGCGGGAGGGTTGGTGAGCAGTTCTTC; cdr3_aa: CASSLSGRVGEQFF; d_call: TRBD2; clone_size: NA; v_call: TRBV4-3; j_call: TRBJ2-1
cdr3_nt: TGTGCCAGCAGCTTAGACCCGGGACCCACAGATACGCAGTATTTT; cdr3_aa: CASSLDPGPTDTQYF; d_call: NA; clone_size: many; v_call: TRBV7-2; j_call: TRBJ2-3
cdr3_nt: TGTGCCAGCAGCCCCCTCGGAGAAGGGCTCGGAAACACCATATATTTT; cdr3_aa: CASSPLGEGLGNTIYF; d_call: NA; clone_size: few; v_call: TRBV7-2; j_call: TRBJ1-3
cdr3_nt: TGTGCCATCAGTGGGGAGGGCACCTACGAGCAGTACTTC; cdr3_aa: CAISGEGTYEQYF; d_call: TRBD2; clone_size: few; v_call: TRBV10-3; j_call: TRBJ2-7
cdr3_nt: TGTGCCAGCAGCCCGGGGGTTGGAGGACTCCGCAATGAGCAGTTCTTC; cdr3_aa: CASSPGVGGLRNEQFF; d_call: NA; clone_size: many; v_call: TRBV7-2; j_call: TRBJ2-1
cdr3_nt: TGTGCCAGCAAGGGGTTCCGGAACACCGGGGAGCTGTTTTTT; cdr3_aa: CASKGFRNTGELFF; d_call: NA; clone_size: few; v_call: TRBV2; j_call: TRBJ2-2
cdr3_nt: TGTGCCAGTAGTATGACTAGCGGGGGAATCTACAATGAGCAGTTCTTC; cdr3_aa: CASSMTSGGIYNEQFF; d_call: TRBD2; clone_size: few; v_call: TRBV19; j_call: TRBJ2-1
cdr3_nt: TGTGCCAGCAGTGGTCGACTAGCGGGAGTTAGAGAGACCCAGTACTTC; cdr3_aa: CASSGRLAGVRETQYF; d_call: TRBD2; clone_size: NA; v_call: TRBV6-8; j_call: TRBJ2-5
cdr3_nt: TGTGCCAGCACTAGCGGGAGCCACGAGCAGTACTTC; cdr3_aa: CASTSGSHEQYF; d_call: TRBD2; clone_size: NA; v_call: TRBV28; j_call: TRBJ2-7
cdr3_nt: TGTGCCAGCAGGGGAGCCGGTACGGGAAACACCATATATTTT; cdr3_aa: CASRGAGTGNTIYF; d_call: NA; clone_size: few; v_call: TRBV5-6; j_call: TRBJ1-3
cdr3_nt: TGCAGCGTTCCGCTCTTGCGAGGCTATGGCTACACCTTC; cdr3_aa: CSVPLLRGYGYTF; d_call: NA; clone_size: few; v_call: TRBV29-1; j_call: TRBJ1-2
cdr3_nt: TGTGCCAGTAGGCCAGACACCTCTCTTGAGCTGTTTTTT; cdr3_aa: CASRPDTSLELFF; d_call: NA; clone_size: many; v_call: TRBV19; j_call: TRBJ2-2
cdr3_nt: TGTGCCAGCAGCTCCCAGGGTGTCGAGACCCAGTACTTC; cdr3_aa: CASSSQGVETQYF; d_call: NA; clone_size: few; v_call: TRBV11-2; j_call: TRBJ2-5